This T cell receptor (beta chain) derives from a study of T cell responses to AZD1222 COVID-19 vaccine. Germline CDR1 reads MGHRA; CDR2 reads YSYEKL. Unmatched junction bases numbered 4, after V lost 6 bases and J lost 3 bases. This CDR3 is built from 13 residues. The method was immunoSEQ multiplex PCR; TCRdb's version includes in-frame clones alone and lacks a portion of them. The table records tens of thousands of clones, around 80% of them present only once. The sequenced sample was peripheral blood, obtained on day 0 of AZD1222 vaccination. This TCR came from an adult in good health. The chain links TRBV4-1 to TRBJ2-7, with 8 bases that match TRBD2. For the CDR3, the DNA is TGCGCCAGCAGAGGAGCGGGAGTCTACGAGCAGTACTTC. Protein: CASRGAGVYEQYF.